One and the same sample provided the 32 T cell receptor beta chains below, sequenced in a study of cytomegalovirus exposure and HLA in healthy donors. PCR was performed using 60 Vbeta and 13 Jbeta primers. Generated by immunoSEQ multiplex PCR, the TCRdb table keeps only in-frame clones and is missing some. Of about 160,000 clones in the sample, roughly 71% were seen once. Material: PBMCs. These receptor sequences come from a woman aged 50 to 60 in good health and CMV-seropositive.

This clone was seen only a few times. The chain couples TRBV25-1 to TRBJ1-1; no clear D. The CDR3 is 13 residues long. Germline V gene sequence: CDR1 MGHDK, CDR2 SYGVNS. V was trimmed by 4 bases and J by 0 bases, leaving 6 bases between them. CDR3 DNA: TGTGCCAGCAGTGCCCAGTTGAACACTGAAGCTTTCTTT. This sequence encodes CASSAQLNTEAFF.

This chain links TRBV6-4 with TRBJ2-3; 8 bases match TRBD2. The CDR3 totals 13 residues. Germline CDR1 MRHNA, CDR2 SNTAGT. The trim removed 3 bases at V and 6 bases at J, leaving 2 bases unmatched. The CDR3 DNA reads as TGTGCCAGCAGTGAGACTAGCGAGGATACGCAGTATTTT. Its translation is CASSETSEDTQYF.

The count of this clone is one. This CDR3 reads CASSSGLAGGWAQYF. The CDR3, as DNA: TGTGCCAGCAGCTCTGGACTAGCGGGGGGGTGGGCGCAGTATTTT. The chain combines TRBV6-5 with TRBJ2-3; 15 bases match TRBD2. The V segment lost 6 bases and the J segment 10 bases; nucleotides outside the gene matches: 8. Germline V lookup: CDR1 MNHEY, CDR2 SVGAGI. The CDR3 sequence is 15 residues long.

This clone was observed once. V and J are TRBV5-1 and TRBJ1-5; the D gene is possibly TRBD1 (5 bases). Per germline, CDR1 SGHRS and CDR2 YFSETQ. Trimming removed 5 bases at V and 5 bases at J, with 8 bases between. This CDR3 spans 12 amino acids. CDR3 in DNA: TGCGCCAGCAGAGAAGGGGATCAGCCCCAGCATTTT. Its protein product is CASREGDQPQHF. The whole variable domain, filled in from reference TRBV5-1 and TRBJ1-5, reads KAGVTQTPRYLIKTRGQQVTLSCSPISGHRSVSWYQQTPGQGLQFLFEYFSETQRNKGNFPGRFSGRQFSNSRSEMNVSTLELGDSALYLCASREGDQPQHFGDGTRLSIL.

DNA of the CDR3: TGTGCCAGCTCCCCATCAGAGGGTCCAGGAAACACCATATATTTT. Encoded protein: CASSPSEGPGNTIYF. This chain uses TRBV18 with TRBJ1-3; D gene unclear. Germline CDR1 is KGHSH and CDR2 is LQKENI. V lost 6 bases, J lost 4 bases, and 16 bases lay in between. The CDR3 covers 15 residues. Looking up the rest from reference TRBV18 and TRBJ1-3 gives the full variable domain: NAGVMQNPRHLVRRRGQEARLRCSPMKGHSHVYWYRQLPEEGLKFMVYLQKENIIDESGMPKERFSAEFPKEGPSILRIQQVVRGDSAAYFCASSPSEGPGNTIYFGEGSWLTVV.

The J gene is TRBJ2-5, the V gene TRBV6-1; the D gene is possibly TRBD2 (5 bases). CDR1 is MNHNS and CDR2 is SASEGT in the germline V gene. Trimming left V 0 bases short and J 5 bases short, with 13 bases between. The CDR3 length is 15 residues. CDR3 nucleotides: TGTGCCAGCAGTGAAGCATCGAGAAGAGGGGAGACCCAGTACTTC. It is translated as CASSEASRRGETQYF.

This clone was found once. The chain carries TRBV9 and TRBJ1-5, with 7 nucleotides matching TRBD1. This CDR3 is 15 amino acids long. CDR1 and CDR2 from the germline V gene are SGDLS and YYNGEE. V lost 4 bases and J lost 1; bases outside the gene matches: 5. In DNA form, the CDR3 reads TGTGCCAGCAGCATGACAGGGAACAGCAATCAGCCCCAGCATTTT. It is translated as CASSMTGNSNQPQHF.

The genes are TRBV5-4 and TRBJ1-2; D ambiguous. CDR3 length: 14 residues. With 0 bases removed from V and 6 bases from J, the gap between germline ends came to 12 bases. Germline-derived CDR1 and CDR2 are SGHNT and YYREEE (reference sequence). The CDR3 sequence: CASSLVGAEHGYTF. Written as DNA, the CDR3 is TGTGCCAGCAGCTTGGTTGGAGCAGAACATGGCTACACCTTC. Filled out from reference TRBV5-4 and TRBJ1-2, the complete variable domain reads ETGVTQSPTHLIKTRGQQVTLRCSSQSGHNTVSWYQQALGQGPQFIFQYYREEENGRGNFPPRFSGLQFPNYSSELNVNALELDDSALYLCASSLVGAEHGYTFGSGTRLTVV.

The rearrangement links TRBV2 to TRBJ1-5, with D unresolved. The CDR3 is made up of 15 amino acids. CDR1 and CDR2 from the germline V gene are SNHLY and FYNNEI. V gave up 0 bases and J gave up 4 bases, with 10 bases separating them. CDR3 amino acids: CASSEALTVNQPQHF. CDR3 sequence (DNA): TGTGCCAGCAGTGAAGCGCTAACAGTTAATCAGCCCCAGCATTTT. Looking up the rest from reference TRBV2 and TRBJ1-5 gives the full variable domain: EPEVTQTPSHQVTQMGQEVILRCVPISNHLYFYWYRQILGQKVEFLVSFYNNEISEKSEIFDDQFSVERPDGSNFTLKIRSTKLEDSAMYFCASSEALTVNQPQHFGDGTRLSIL.

CDR3 loop: CASSLVTSGGTDTQYF. The DNA of the CDR3 is TGCGCCAGCAGCTTGGTTACTAGCGGGGGCACAGATACGCAGTATTTT. The chain links TRBV5-1 to TRBJ2-3; TRBD2 agrees at 10 bases. The CDR3 runs 16 residues. J was trimmed by 1 base and V by 0 bases; bases with no gene match: 2. Germline V CDR1 and CDR2: SGHRS, YFSETQ. The whole variable domain, remainder taken from reference TRBV5-1 and TRBJ2-3, is KAGVTQTPRYLIKTRGQQVTLSCSPISGHRSVSWYQQTPGQGLQFLFEYFSETQRNKGNFPGRFSGRQFSNSRSEMNVSTLELGDSALYLCASSLVTSGGTDTQYFGPGTRLTVL.

This chain joins TRBV5-4 and TRBJ2-6; 9 nucleotides agree with TRBD1. Germline-derived CDR1 and CDR2 are SGHNT and YYREEE (reference sequence). The CDR3 extends over 15 amino acids. Trimming removed 2 bases from V and 6 bases from J; junction bases left unmatched: 3. The CDR3 region is CASSLDRGLANVLTF. CDR3 DNA sequence: TGTGCCAGCAGCTTAGACAGGGGGTTGGCCAACGTCCTGACTTTC.

The chain has TRBV5-8 and TRBJ1-5; unclear D gene. Per the germline V gene, CDR1 is SGHTS and CDR2 is YDEGEE. There are 16 residues in the CDR3. Trimming stripped 0 bases from V and 1 base from J, with 11 bases between. The CDR3 sequence is CASSLDFGGSNQPQHF. The DNA of the CDR3 is TGTGCCAGCAGCTTGGACTTTGGAGGAAGCAATCAGCCCCAGCATTTT.

This clone was picked up a small number of times. The chain carries TRBV18 and TRBJ1-3; 7 positions match TRBD1. Per germline, CDR1 KGHSH and CDR2 LQKENI. This CDR3 spans 14 amino acids. J was trimmed by 4 bases and V by 4 bases; bases with no gene match: 4. The CDR3 DNA follows: TGTGCCAGCTCACAATCGGACAGGGGAAACACCATATATTTT. This encodes CASSQSDRGNTIYF.

The chain combines TRBV5-1 with TRBJ2-3, with TRBD2 identical over 8 bases. CDR1 and CDR2 from the germline V gene are SGHRS and YFSETQ. The CDR3 loop spans 16 amino acids. After removal of 4 bases from V and 3 bases from J, the junction contained 10 bases not matched to a gene. The CDR3 region is CASSTLGTSGTDTQYF. For the CDR3, the DNA is TGCGCCAGCAGCACCCTCGGAACTAGCGGAACAGATACGCAGTATTTT.

This clone has just a few counts. The rearrangement uses TRBV5-4 and TRBJ1-1; tentatively, D is TRBD1 (5 bases). There are 15 residues in the CDR3. The germline CDR1 and CDR2 sequences are SGHNT and YYREEE (reference sequence). The V end lost 3 bases, the J end lost 1 base, and 13 bases lay between the germline ends. CDR3 sequence: CASSSRTNSNTEAFF. The DNA of the CDR3 is TGTGCCAGCAGCTCTCGGACAAACTCGAACACTGAAGCTTTCTTT.

The rearrangement uses TRBV27 and TRBJ2-5; 7 bases map to TRBD1. The J call may not be correct, given that the DNA end is closer to TRBJ2-7. CDR1 is MNHEY, CDR2 SMNVEV, per germline (reference sequence). This CDR3 has 15 amino acids. The chain's CDR3 is CASSMTGIGPYEQYF. The CDR3 coding sequence is TGTGCCAGCAGTATGACAGGGATAGGCCCCTACGAGCAGTACTTC.

This chain uses TRBV18 with TRBJ2-1; 13 bases are shared with TRBD2. Germline V gene lookup returns CDR1 KGHSH and CDR2 LQKENI. The CDR3 totals 17 residues. The V and J ends lost 3 bases and 4 bases, in that order; junction bases with no gene match: 6. The CDR3 region has the DNA TGTGCCAGCTCACCCATCGCACTAGCGGGGGGGTACAATGAGCAGTTCTTC. This sequence encodes CASSPIALAGGYNEQFF.

This sequence joins TRBV28 and TRBJ1-2, with 9 nucleotides matching TRBD1. J gave up 3 bases and V 6 bases, and 8 bases lay outside the gene matches. The CDR3 has 15 amino acids. From germline, CDR1 is MDHEN and CDR2 SYDVKM. CDR3 nucleotides: TGTGCCAGCAGGTCGACAGGGGGACGCTACTATGGCTACACCTTC. Its protein is CASRSTGGRYYGYTF.

The chain combines TRBV6-1 with TRBJ2-5; 12 positions match TRBD2. The V gene end was trimmed by 5 bases and the J gene end by 11 bases; junction bases not matched to a gene: 9. CDR1 and CDR2 (germline): MNHNS, SASEGT. The CDR3 is made up of 14 amino acids. The CDR3 spells CASSWTSGVPEQYF. The CDR3 DNA reads TGTGCCAGCAGTTGGACTAGCGGGGTGCCGGAGCAGTACTTC.

The chain is built from TRBV28 and TRBJ1-2; D unresolved. CDR1 and CDR2 from the germline V gene are MDHEN and SYDVKM. The CDR3 is 11 residues long. V shed 3 bases and J shed 9 bases, with 8 bases lying between them. The CDR3 nucleotides are TGTGCCAGCAGTTTTGTCGGGAGCTACACCTTC. Amino acid sequence: CASSFVGSYTF.

This clone was seen only once. This chain links TRBV4-2 with TRBJ1-6; the match to TRBD1 covers 9 bases. CDR1 and CDR2 (germline): LGHNA, YNFKEQ. The CDR3 has 15 residues. V shed 4 bases and J 7 bases; nucleotides not matched to a gene: 5. The CDR3 DNA reads as TGTGCCAGCAGCCCGGGGACAGGGTCGAATTCACCCCTCCACTTT. This gives the protein CASSPGTGSNSPLHF.

In its sample, this clone was seen a few times. The V and J genes are TRBV19 and TRBJ1-1; no clear D gene. The CDR3 is 14 residues long. V was pared by 4 bases and J by 1 base, with 10 bases between. Germline V gives CDR1 LNHDA, CDR2 SQIVND (reference sequence). The CDR3 here is CASSNPPENTEAFF. In DNA, the CDR3 is TGTGCCAGTAGTAACCCACCAGAGAACACTGAAGCTTTCTTT.

The V and J genes are TRBV6-5 and TRBJ2-5; D is perhaps TRBD1 (5 bases). CDR3 length: 13 amino acids. The germline gives CDR1 MNHEY, CDR2 SVGAGI. V was trimmed by 5 bases and J by 1 base, leaving 8 bases between them. The CDR3 nucleotides are TGTGCCAGCAGTCGTGGGGCCCAAGAGACCCAGTACTTC. Its translation is CASSRGAQETQYF.

The J gene is TRBJ2-5, the V gene TRBV18; D is ambiguous. V lost 0 bases to trimming and J lost 1 base, with 6 bases between them. The CDR3 has 14 amino acids. In germline, CDR1 is KGHSH, CDR2 LQKENI. The CDR3 reads CASSPPHGQETQYF. CDR3 nucleotides: TGTGCCAGCTCACCACCGCACGGCCAAGAGACCCAGTACTTC.

The rearrangement joins TRBV19 to TRBJ1-1, with D unclear. V lost 3 bases and J 6 bases, leaving 11 bases between the germline ends. This CDR3 contains 13 residues. Germline V gives CDR1 LNHDA, CDR2 SQIVND (reference sequence). The CDR3: CASSIYDRSEAFF. The CDR3 DNA is TGTGCCAGTAGTATTTACGATCGGTCTGAAGCTTTCTTT.

This clone was observed once. This chain joins TRBV5-4 and TRBJ2-5, with D tentatively TRBD2 (5 bases). Germline CDR1 SGHNT, CDR2 YYREEE (reference sequence). The CDR3 loop spans 14 amino acids. Trimming shortened V by 4 bases and J by 5 bases, and 15 bases separated the two germline ends. The CDR3 here is CASSPGNIPETQYF. The CDR3, as DNA: TGTGCCAGCAGCCCGGGGAACATTCCTGAGACCCAGTACTTC.

J is TRBJ2-5 and V is TRBV7-2; 11 bases agree with TRBD2. The V segment lost 4 bases and the J segment 6 bases; nucleotides outside the gene matches: 7. The CDR3 covers 15 residues. Per the germline V gene, CDR1 is SGHTA and CDR2 is FQGNSA. The CDR3 DNA reads as TGTGCCAGCAGCTCCGTTAGCGGGGGGGCACAGACCCAGTACTTC. It translates to CASSSVSGGAQTQYF.

This clone was seen more than once but under ten times. The chain employs TRBV5-1 and TRBJ2-5; D unresolved. Trimming stripped 2 bases from V and 1 base from J, with 9 bases between. CDR3 length: 14 residues. Germline V gene lookup returns CDR1 SGHRS and CDR2 YFSETQ. The CDR3 loop reads CASSFGQVQETQYF. The CDR3 nucleotides are TGCGCCAGCAGCTTTGGGCAGGTCCAAGAGACCCAGTACTTC. The complete variable domain, with remaining parts taken from reference TRBV5-1 and TRBJ2-5, reads KAGVTQTPRYLIKTRGQQVTLSCSPISGHRSVSWYQQTPGQGLQFLFEYFSETQRNKGNFPGRFSGRQFSNSRSEMNVSTLELGDSALYLCASSFGQVQETQYFGPGTRLLVL.

This sequence joins TRBV2 and TRBJ1-4; TRBD1 matches 8 bases. The J segment lost 6 bases and the V segment lost 5 bases, leaving 2 bases of the junction unmatched. CDR3 length: 13 residues. Germline V gene lookup returns CDR1 SNHLY and CDR2 FYNNEI. The DNA for the CDR3 is TGTGCCAGCAGTTTGGACAGGGATGAAAAACTGTTTTTT. Amino acid sequence: CASSLDRDEKLFF.

The chain couples TRBV12-5 to TRBJ2-2; D perhaps matches TRBD2 (6 bases). This CDR3 has 16 residues. Trimming took 4 bases from V and 0 from J, leaving 12 bases between them. The germline CDR1 and CDR2 sequences are LGHNT and FRNRAP. In DNA, the CDR3 is TGTGCTAGTGGTTCCCTGGGACTTTCGAACACCGGGGAGCTGTTTTTT. It is translated as CASGSLGLSNTGELFF.

This sequence joins TRBV5-1 and TRBJ1-1; unclear D gene. Trimming pared 1 base from V and 0 bases from J, leaving 16 bases between. CDR1 is SGHRS, CDR2 YFSETQ, per germline. The CDR3 has 17 amino acids. CDR3 DNA sequence: TGCGCCAGCAGCTTGCGTCCGGGTATAGGCTTGAACACTGAAGCTTTCTTT. It is translated as CASSLRPGIGLNTEAFF.

The CDR3 bases are TGTGCCAGTTCCCGGACAGGGGGTGGGATCAATCAGCCCCAGCATTTT. Its protein is CASSRTGGGINQPQHF. The chain links TRBV19 to TRBJ1-5; 10 bases map to TRBD1. In germline, CDR1 is LNHDA, CDR2 SQIVND (reference sequence). With V trimmed by 8 bases and J by 3 bases, 10 bases remained unmatched. CDR3 length equals 16 residues.